Here is one TCR beta chain with its context. This sample is part of a study of blood T cell repertoires in COVID-19. At the level of the study: Samples taken during acute and convalescent COVID-19 were collected in the United States, Italy and Spain. Sources were T cells, B-cell-depleted T cells, or PBMCs; the material itself was cDNA or gDNA.

Authors' analysis steps: Using reference gene primer amplification, nucleated cell counts were estimated. Libraries were prepared by immunoSEQ multiplex PCR; TCRdb keeps only in-frame clonotypes and omits some of them. V, J and clone size derive from that table, while D and trimming were established from the DNA sequence. This sample has some 200,000 clones, with roughly 80% found just once. Deletions cut 0 bases from V and 3 bases from J, with 10 bases between. The CDR3 is 14 amino acids. Per germline, CDR1 SGDLS and CDR2 YYNGEE. The source material was peripheral blood. The V gene is TRBV9, the J gene TRBJ2-7; D unclear. The clonotype was recovered from a man aged 30 to 39 with active or convalescent COVID-19. The CDR3 coding sequence is TGTGCCAGCAGCGTAGTATCTACGGGCTACGAGCAGTACTTC. It specifies CASSVVSTGYEQYF.